The clone carrying this T cell receptor beta chain was recorded only once. The data originate from a study of blood T cell repertoires in COVID-19. Study details: There were acute and convalescent COVID-19 samples, and they came from the United States, Italy and Spain. Nucleic acid was either cDNA or gDNA, and it came from T cells, B-cell-depleted T cells, or PBMCs.

This CDR3 has 17 amino acids. J gave up 5 bases and V 4 bases, and 16 bases lay outside the gene matches. CDR1 is MNHEY, CDR2 SVGEGT, per germline. Source study methods: The assay estimated nucleated cells by amplifying reference gene primers. Sequenced by immunoSEQ multiplex PCR; TCRdb stores in-frame clones only, minus some. The V and J calls and the clone size are those of that table, but D and trimming were determined from the DNA. The table records around 230,000 clones, over 80% of them present only once. Sample: peripheral blood. This clonotype originated in a man in his forties or fifties with acute or convalescent COVID-19. The chain uses TRBV6-2 or TRBV6-3 and TRBJ2-7, with 8 bases that match TRBD2. The CDR3 is CASSSEGPSGTSDEQYF. CDR3 DNA sequence: TGTGCCAGCAGTTCCGAGGGCCCCTCCGGGACTAGTGACGAGCAGTACTTC.